The entry that follows covers one T cell receptor (beta chain) sequence. Its antigen is not known. These data come from a study of cytomegalovirus exposure and HLA in healthy donors. Study-wide results and caveats: No immune exposure information besides CMV serostatus was available. A later analysis reportedly identified an Asian-associated ancestry cluster as carrying fewer N-insertions than the approximately 640-donor mean. The CMV antigen specificity of a few CMV-associated chains was confirmed through in vitro analysis. Cytomegalovirus association was listed for 170 or so TCR beta chains.

The CDR3 has 14 amino acids. Trimming cost V 3 bases and J 1 base, with 11 bases left between them. The germline V gene has CDR1 SQVTM and CDR2 ANQGSEA. The PCR ran on 60 Vbeta and 13 Jbeta primers. TCRdb keeps only in-frame clones here, not all; method: immunoSEQ multiplex PCR. Of 60,000 to 75,000 clones in the sample, about 70% were seen once. This TCR was recovered from a woman in her twenties or thirties in good health and CMV-seropositive. The rearrangement uses TRBV29-1 and TRBJ2-3, with D unresolved. The sample taken for sequencing was PBMCs. The CDR3 DNA reads as TGCAGCGTTGACCGCCCCCAGGGCACAGATACGCAGTATTTT. Its protein product is CSVDRPQGTDTQYF.